The 28 T cell receptor beta chains presented below share a single source sample, sequenced in a study of T cells after yellow fever vaccination. In TCRdb, the 5' RACE reads were re-called with MiXCR into one record per CDR3 protein. Among 350,000 or so distinct CDR3 sequences listed, 8% to 9.5% were seen once. The sample consisted of PBMCs, taken around 45 days after the first yellow fever vaccination. These receptor sequences come from a man aged 18 to 30 who received the YFV17D yellow fever vaccine.

This clonotype was recorded a few times. The chain combines TRBV20-1 with TRBJ1-1; a possible D gene is TRBD1 (6 bases). Trimming stripped 3 bases from V and 1 base from J, with 15 bases between. This CDR3 contains 15 residues. The germline gives CDR1 DFQATT, CDR2 SNEGSKA (reference sequence). CDR3 in amino acids: CSASPSGTPNTEAFF. The CDR3 region has the DNA TGCAGTGCTAGCCCGTCTGGGACACCGAACACTGAAGCTTTCTTT.

In its sample, this clonotype was seen a few times. The chain employs TRBV5-1 and TRBJ2-3; no reliable D call. V lost 0 bases, J lost 1 base, and 9 bases lay in between. The germline CDR1 and CDR2 sequences are SGHRS and YFSETQ. The CDR3 runs to 15 residues. The CDR3 DNA reads as TGCGCCAGCAGCTTGGCGGGTTTAGGCACAGATACGCAGTATTTT. Its protein is CASSLAGLGTDTQYF.

This clonotype has ten or more counts. The rearrangement links TRBV4-3 to TRBJ2-2; D not resolved. Looked up from germline, CDR1 is LGHNA and CDR2 is YSLEER. V was trimmed by 1 base and J by 2 bases, leaving 8 bases between them. The CDR3 contains 15 residues. The CDR3 bases are TGCGCCAGCAGCCAAGCTCCTAAAAACACCGGGGAGCTGTTTTTT. It codes for CASSQAPKNTGELFF.

The chain joins TRBV6-1 to TRBJ1-4, with 7 bases aligning to TRBD1. The germline V gene has CDR1 MNHNS and CDR2 SASEGT. This CDR3 has 15 amino acids. V lost 5 bases to trimming and J lost 4 bases; unmatched junction nucleotides: 7. The CDR3 protein is CASSPPRQGNEKLFF. DNA of the CDR3: TGTGCCAGCAGTCCCCCCCGACAGGGTAATGAAAAACTGTTTTTT.

The chain combines TRBV7-9 with TRBJ2-4; maybe TRBD1 (5 bases). The ends were cut back, 8 bases at V and 6 bases at J, with 20 bases in the middle. Germline V gene data show CDR1 as SEHNR and CDR2 as FQNEAQ (reference sequence). The CDR3 consists of 15 residues. The CDR3 nucleotides are TGTGCCAGCCGCCCAATAAAGGGGCCCAGAAACATTCAGTACTTC. Residues: CASRPIKGPRNIQYF.

The table lists this clonotype with a few counts. The genes are TRBV24-1 and TRBJ2-1, with D maybe TRBD1 (6 bases). CDR3 length equals 16 residues. Germline CDR1 KGHDR, CDR2 SFDVKD. Trimming shortened V by 1 base and J by 3 bases, and 12 bases separated the two germline ends. The CDR3, as DNA: TGTGCCACCAGTGATTTTGGGCAGGGGCGCTACAATGAGCAGTTCTTC. It encodes CATSDFGQGRYNEQFF.

The chain uses TRBV5-5 and TRBJ1-3; 12 positions match TRBD1. This CDR3 region has 16 residues. V trimming: 5 bases; J trimming: 4 bases; junction bases outside the gene matches: 7. Germline V gene data show CDR1 as SGHKS and CDR2 as YYEKEE (reference sequence). Here the CDR3 reads CASRPGQGAQGNTIYF. In DNA form, the CDR3 reads TGTGCCAGCAGACCGGGACAGGGGGCGCAGGGAAACACCATATATTTT.

This clonotype was found a few times. DNA for the CDR3: TGTGCCAGCAGTGAACCTTGGGAGAACACTGAAGCTTTCTTT. It specifies CASSEPWENTEAFF. The V call is TRBV6-1, the J call TRBJ1-1, with no clear D. V lost 2 bases, J lost 1 base, and 8 bases lay in between. The length of the CDR3 is 14 residues. Germline CDR1 is MNHNS and CDR2 is SASEGT.

CDR3 sequence (DNA): TGTGCCACCAGCCCTGACAGGGTCGATGAAAAACTGTTTTTT. It translates to CATSPDRVDEKLFF. The chain uses TRBV15 and TRBJ1-4, with 7 bases fitting TRBD1. Trimming took 5 bases from V and 6 from J; bases not matched to a gene: 6. Germline lookup yields CDR1 LNHNV and CDR2 YYDKDF (reference sequence). There are 14 residues in the CDR3.

The table lists this clonotype with a few counts. This sequence joins TRBV20-1 and TRBJ2-1; D could derive from TRBD1 or TRBD2 (5 bases each). The CDR3 is 14 amino acids. V was cut by 0 bases and J by 5 bases, with 11 bases left in between. CDR1 is DFQATT, CDR2 SNEGSKA, per germline (reference sequence). The CDR3 bases are TGCAGTGCTAGAGATCCAGGGACCCACAATGAGCAGTTCTTC. Amino acids: CSARDPGTHNEQFF.

The V call is TRBV7-8, the J call TRBJ2-3; 9 nucleotides align to TRBD1. J was trimmed by 5 bases and V by 4 bases; bases with no gene match: 4. The CDR3 is 14 amino acids. Per germline, CDR1 SGHVS and CDR2 FQNEAQ. The CDR3 loop reads CASSWDRVLDTQYF. DNA of the CDR3: TGTGCCAGCAGCTGGGACAGGGTTTTAGATACGCAGTATTTT.

Turning to this clonotype: One junction end disagrees with the germline gene, perhaps due to a read error. V is TRBV2 and J is TRBJ1-2, with D perhaps matching TRBD1 (6 bases). The germline gives CDR1 SNHLY, CDR2 FYNNEI. CDR3 length equals 16 residues. DNA for the CDR3: TGTGCCTGCAGTCGGGGGGGCAGTACGAGGCACTATGGCTACACCTTC. Its protein is CACSRGGSTRHYGYTF. Variable domain in full (rest from reference TRBV2 and TRBJ1-2): EPEVTQTPSHQVTQMGQEVILRCVPISNHLYFYWYRQILGQKVEFLVSFYNNEISEKSEIFDDQFSVERPDGSNFTLKIRSTKLEDSAMYFCACSRGGSTRHYGYTFGSGTRLTVV.

The V and J genes are TRBV6-1 and TRBJ2-2, with a weak D call TRBD2 (6 bases). V dropped 7 bases and J dropped 4 bases, with 16 bases sitting between them. Looked up from germline, CDR1 is MNHNS and CDR2 is SASEGT. The CDR3 has 15 amino acids. In DNA form, the CDR3 reads TGTGCCAGCATGTCTGGGGGAGCGGGCACCGGGGAGCTGTTTTTT. Residues: CASMSGGAGTGELFF.

The sample holds a few counts of this clonotype. The chain joins TRBV10-2 to TRBJ2-1, with 12 bases matching TRBD2. The CDR3 has 18 amino acids. Germline V gene data show CDR1 as WSHSY and CDR2 as SAAADI. V dropped 5 bases and J dropped 0; count of bases not matched to a gene: 8. The CDR3 sequence: CASSPRTSGDSSYNEQFF. The CDR3 nucleotides read TGCGCCAGCAGTCCCCGGACTAGCGGGGACAGCTCCTACAATGAGCAGTTCTTC.

The rearrangement joins TRBV12-3 or TRBV12-4 to TRBJ1-2; maybe TRBD1 (6 bases). The CDR3 sequence is 11 residues long. Trimming removed 5 bases at V and 13 bases at J, with 14 bases between. The CDR3 bases are TGTGCCAGCAGTCCCCGACAGGTTCTCACCTTC. This gives the protein CASSPRQVLTF.

This clonotype was counted many times. The chain has TRBV7-2 and TRBJ2-7, with D possibly being TRBD2 (6 bases). The CDR3 has 13 residues. In germline, CDR1 is SGHTA, CDR2 FQGNSA. V was clipped by 7 bases and J by 7 bases, with 17 bases between them. The CDR3 sequence: CASTQTGAREQYF. For the CDR3, the DNA is TGTGCCAGCACCCAGACGGGAGCGAGAGAGCAGTACTTC.

The chain has TRBV7-2 and TRBJ2-1, with D possibly matching TRBD2 (5 bases). V shed 0 bases and J shed 0 bases, with 15 bases lying between them. CDR3 size: 18 residues. Germline values: CDR1 SGHTA, CDR2 FQGNSA. CDR3 in amino acids: CASSLAAAGYRSYNEQFF. The CDR3 DNA sequence: TGTGCCAGCAGCTTAGCGGCGGCGGGCTACCGCTCCTACAATGAGCAGTTCTTC.

V is TRBV15 and J is TRBJ2-2, with D perhaps assigned TRBD1 or TRBD2 (5 bases each). Trimming pared 1 base from V and 4 bases from J, leaving 10 bases between. This CDR3 has 15 amino acids. In germline, CDR1 is LNHNV, CDR2 YYDKDF (reference sequence). The CDR3 protein is CATSRGGEGTGELFF. The CDR3 nucleotides read TGTGCCACCAGCAGAGGGGGCGAGGGCACCGGGGAGCTGTTTTTT.

This clonotype has only a few counts. The chain is built from TRBV20-1 and TRBJ2-5, with D uncertain. V was clipped by 3 bases and J by 1 base, with 12 bases between them. Germline lookup yields CDR1 DFQATT and CDR2 SNEGSKA (reference sequence). This CDR3 is built from 14 residues. The DNA of the CDR3 is TGCAGTGCTAGGGGAAGACCTCCCCAAGAGACCCAGTACTTC. Translation gives CSARGRPPQETQYF.

The table lists this clonotype with many counts. This sequence joins TRBV11-2 and TRBJ2-7; D uncertain. CDR3 length: 13 residues. CDR1 is SGHAT, CDR2 FQNNGV, per germline. Deletions cut 8 bases from V and 5 bases from J, with 16 bases between. The CDR3 here is CASLFMIGNEQYF. CDR3 nucleotides: TGTGCCAGCCTCTTCATGATCGGCAACGAGCAGTACTTC. The variable domain in full, completed from reference TRBV11-2 and TRBJ2-7, reads EAGVAQSPRYKIIEKRQSVAFWCNPISGHATLYWYQQILGQGPKLLIQFQNNGVVDDSQLPKDRFSAERLKGVDSTLKIQPAKLEDSAVYLCASLFMIGNEQYFGPGTRLTVT.

This clonotype was seen more than once but under ten times. This chain uses TRBV7-9 with TRBJ1-5, with TRBD1 matching over 9 bases. This CDR3 contains 17 residues. The V gene end was trimmed by 1 base and the J gene end by 7 bases; junction bases not matched to a gene: 11. In germline, CDR1 is SEHNR, CDR2 FQNEAQ (reference sequence). The CDR3 bases are TGTGCCAGCAGCTTAGGGGTGGGACAGGGATTGGGCCAGCCCCAGCATTTT. Protein product: CASSLGVGQGLGQPQHF. The variable domain in full, with the rest retrieved from reference TRBV7-9 and TRBJ1-5, is DTGVSQNPRHKITKRGQNVTFRCDPISEHNRLYWYRQTLGQGPEFLTYFQNEAQLEKSRLLSDRFSAERPKGSFSTLEIQRTEQGDSAMYLCASSLGVGQGLGQPQHFGDGTRLSIL.

Only a few counts were recorded for this clonotype. V and J are TRBV12-3 or TRBV12-4 and TRBJ1-2, with D perhaps matching TRBD1 (5 bases). V gave up 6 bases and J gave up 2 bases, with 13 bases separating them. This CDR3 contains 14 residues. In nucleotides, the CDR3 is TGTGCCAGCAGGCCCCGCAGGGAGAACTATGGCTACACCTTC. Encoded protein: CASRPRRENYGYTF.

Many counts were recorded for this clonotype. The V gene is TRBV5-4, the J gene TRBJ2-6; D call uncertain. This CDR3 has 14 residues. Germline CDR1 and CDR2: SGHNT and YYREEE (reference sequence). The germline V and J ends were trimmed by 0 bases and 4 bases, with 5 bases remaining between them. The CDR3 is CASSLGAGANVLTF. CDR3 sequence (DNA): TGTGCCAGCAGCTTGGGAGCCGGGGCCAACGTCCTGACTTTC.

Many counts were recorded for this clonotype. The V and J genes are TRBV7-2 and TRBJ2-5; 9 positions agree with TRBD2. The CDR3 has 13 amino acids. In germline, CDR1 is SGHTA, CDR2 FQGNSA. V lost 10 bases and J lost 4; bases outside the gene matches: 7. CDR3 residues: CATKAGGGETQYF. The CDR3 DNA is TGTGCCACCAAAGCGGGGGGCGGAGAGACCCAGTACTTC.

The chain joins TRBV7-9 to TRBJ2-3; tentative D call: TRBD2 (6 bases). V gave up 6 bases and J gave up 3 bases, with 19 bases separating them. The CDR3 sequence is 16 residues long. CDR1 is SEHNR, CDR2 FQNEAQ, per germline (reference sequence). The CDR3 region has the DNA TGTGCCAGCAGTCGCGGGGTCGACTTCGGGACAGATACGCAGTATTTT. The encoded protein is CASSRGVDFGTDTQYF.

This chain connects TRBV7-9 to TRBJ1-2; D remains ambiguous. Trimming removed 4 bases at V and 2 bases at J, with 8 bases between. The CDR3 spans 13 residues. CDR1 and CDR2 from the germline V gene are SEHNR and FQNEAQ (reference sequence). The CDR3 DNA follows: TGTGCCAGCAGCTCTTCGGCGAACTATGGCTACACCTTC. Amino acids: CASSSSANYGYTF.

The chain joins TRBV6-6 to TRBJ1-5; D is unclear. V dropped 7 bases and J dropped 5 bases, with 6 bases sitting between them. The CDR3 has 11 residues. CDR1 and CDR2 from the germline V gene are MNHNY and SVGAGI (reference sequence). CDR3 in amino acids: CASKNDQPQHF. The CDR3 region has the DNA TGTGCCAGCAAAAATGATCAGCCCCAGCATTTT.

This chain joins TRBV6-1 and TRBJ1-6; a possible D gene is TRBD1 (6 bases). V lost 6 bases, J lost 5 bases, and 20 bases lay in between. Germline assignment: CDR1 MNHNS and CDR2 SASEGT. This CDR3 is 17 amino acids long. CDR3 coding DNA: TGTGCCAGCAGCCCCAGCGGGGGGCCCCTGCATAATTCACCCCTCCACTTT. This gives the protein CASSPSGGPLHNSPLHF.